This T cell receptor (beta chain) was observed in a study of shared clonotypes between healthy human individuals. Germline V lookup: CDR1 LNHDA, CDR2 SQIVND (reference sequence). J was trimmed by 5 bases and V by 8 bases; bases with no gene match: 1. CDR3 length equals 11 residues. Repertoires were generated with immunoSEQ multiplex PCR, while TCRdb's copy carries only in-frame clones and drops some. The data show fewer than 1.6 million clones, around 98.5% seen once. This clone was counted once. The TCR was taken from a man aged 30 to 39 in good health. The sample comprised naive CD4+ T cells sorted from blood. The subset denotes: CD45RA+ positively selected. V and J are TRBV19 and TRBJ2-5; 8 bases align to TRBD1. The CDR3 nucleotides read TGTGCCAGTGGACAGGGTGAGACCCAGTACTTC. Its translation: CASGQGETQYF.